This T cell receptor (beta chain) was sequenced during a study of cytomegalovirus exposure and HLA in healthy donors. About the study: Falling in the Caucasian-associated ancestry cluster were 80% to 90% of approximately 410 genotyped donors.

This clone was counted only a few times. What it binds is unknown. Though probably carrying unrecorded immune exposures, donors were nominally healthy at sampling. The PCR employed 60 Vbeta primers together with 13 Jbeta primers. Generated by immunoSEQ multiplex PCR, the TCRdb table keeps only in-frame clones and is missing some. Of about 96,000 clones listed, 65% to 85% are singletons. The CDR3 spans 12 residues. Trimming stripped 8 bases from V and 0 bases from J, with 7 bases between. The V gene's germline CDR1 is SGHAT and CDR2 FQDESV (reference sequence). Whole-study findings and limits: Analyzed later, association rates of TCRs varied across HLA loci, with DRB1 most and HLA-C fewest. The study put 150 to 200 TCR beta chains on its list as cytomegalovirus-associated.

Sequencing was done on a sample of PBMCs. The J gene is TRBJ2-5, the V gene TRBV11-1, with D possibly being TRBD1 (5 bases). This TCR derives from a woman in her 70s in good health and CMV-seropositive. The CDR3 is CASRRDQETQYF. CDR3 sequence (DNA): TGTGCCAGCCGCAGGGACCAAGAGACCCAGTACTTC.